Detailed here is one T cell receptor beta chain. What it binds is not known. Trimming removed 5 bases from V and 3 bases from J, with 16 bases in between. The CDR3 contains 14 residues. Germline CDR1 is DFQATT and CDR2 is SNEGSKA (reference sequence). The record originates from a study of human T cells and chemical hapten exposure. The wider study: Per-sample TCR yield variability stemmed mainly from small pooled library volume differences. Study-wide results and limits: The number of TCRs over 1 in 1000 frequency stayed unchanged after DPC.

Single cDNA molecules in the library carried unique molecular identifiers attached during preparation. Original processing notes: With a range of 23,224 to 690,600, the median per sample was roughly 91,000 TCRs. TCRdb analysed the 5' RACE reads with MiXCR anew, one entry per CDR3 protein. It is TCRdb's table, rather than the study itself, that gives the V and J calls and clone size. Counted here are fewer than 150,000 distinct CDR3 sequences, approximately 19% occurring once; the ten biggest clones make up roughly 3.1%. Total RNA extraction was carried out from unfractionated whole blood. This sequence joins TRBV20-1 and TRBJ2-5, with D possibly called TRBD1 or TRBD2 (7 bases each). The origin of this receptor is a human donor in good health. DNA for the CDR3: TGCAGTGCTTACAGGGGAGGGGGTAAAGAGACCCAGTACTTC. Translating it yields CSAYRGGGKETQYF.